These T cell receptor beta chains were read from a single sample in a study of cytomegalovirus exposure and HLA in healthy donors. Sequencing was performed with immunoSEQ multiplex PCR; in TCRdb, only in-frame clones are kept and a portion is missing. The sample consists of 95,000 to 150,000 clones, about 96% of them appearing once. Material: PBMCs. These receptors all come from a man younger than 35 in good health and CMV-seronegative. Each CDR3 is given with its conserved first and last residue. Each record gives: V gene, J gene, clone size, CDR3 protein. Rows give clone size only sometimes, using once, few, many, or a class for an expanded clone.

v_call: TRBV5-8
j_call: TRBJ1-2
clone_size: NA
cdr3_aa: CASSPLRGERGYTF

v_call: TRBV14
j_call: TRBJ1-1
clone_size: NA
cdr3_aa: CASSQDLRGNTEAFF

v_call: TRBV19
j_call: TRBJ2-4
clone_size: once
cdr3_aa: CASSIGRLAGTRAKNIQYF

v_call: TRBV4-1
j_call: TRBJ1-2
clone_size: NA
cdr3_aa: CASSQTGTDLRIYGYTF

v_call: TRBV4-3
j_call: TRBJ2-7
clone_size: NA
cdr3_aa: CASSQVRGPYYEQYF

v_call: TRBV7-6
j_call: TRBJ1-1
clone_size: NA
cdr3_aa: CASSLGTHLSTLAFF

v_call: TRBV28
j_call: TRBJ2-7
clone_size: NA
cdr3_aa: CASSPLRDSSYEQYF

v_call: TRBV6-5
j_call: TRBJ2-5
clone_size: once
cdr3_aa: CASSDTGPETQYF

v_call: TRBV12-5
j_call: TRBJ2-1
clone_size: NA
cdr3_aa: CASDLTGGNEQFF

v_call: TRBV27
j_call: TRBJ2-2
clone_size: NA
cdr3_aa: CASSLWSGGTGELFF

v_call: TRBV28
j_call: TRBJ1-2
clone_size: NA
cdr3_aa: CASSLETGGGYTF

v_call: TRBV27
j_call: TRBJ2-7
clone_size: NA
cdr3_aa: CASSTGTGSYEQYF

v_call: TRBV28
j_call: TRBJ2-7
clone_size: NA
cdr3_aa: CASRARGAYEQYF

v_call: TRBV9
j_call: TRBJ1-3
clone_size: NA
cdr3_aa: CASSATTGSGNTIYF

v_call: TRBV14
j_call: TRBJ1-1
clone_size: NA
cdr3_aa: CASSYLYRGLTEAFF

v_call: TRBV30
j_call: TRBJ1-1
clone_size: NA
cdr3_aa: CAWSVQGVTEAFF

v_call: TRBV29-1
j_call: TRBJ1-2
clone_size: NA
cdr3_aa: CSVLQGGYGYTF

v_call: TRBV30
j_call: TRBJ2-3
clone_size: NA
cdr3_aa: CAWMVGSTDTQYF

v_call: TRBV27
j_call: TRBJ2-7
clone_size: NA
cdr3_aa: CTSSFWQGPYEQYF

v_call: TRBV7-2
j_call: TRBJ2-2
clone_size: NA
cdr3_aa: CASSLVTSGTGELFF

v_call: TRBV15
j_call: TRBJ2-1
clone_size: NA
cdr3_aa: CATSRGASRTYNEQFF

v_call: TRBV12-5
j_call: TRBJ2-7
clone_size: NA
cdr3_aa: CASGSGTGGGYEQYF

v_call: TRBV6-5
j_call: TRBJ2-7
clone_size: NA
cdr3_aa: CASSYAGGTHYEQYF

v_call: TRBV19
j_call: TRBJ2-1
clone_size: NA
cdr3_aa: CASSSGHLSYNEQFF

v_call: TRBV28
j_call: TRBJ2-1
clone_size: NA
cdr3_aa: CASSFRPTGGDEQFF

v_call: TRBV11-3
j_call: TRBJ2-7
clone_size: NA
cdr3_aa: CASRGVRGTYEQYF

v_call: TRBV5-1
j_call: TRBJ2-7
clone_size: NA
cdr3_aa: CASRPDSYEQYF

v_call: TRBV7-2
j_call: TRBJ2-3
clone_size: NA
cdr3_aa: CASSSTLAGLAGGADTQYF

v_call: TRBV30
j_call: TRBJ2-7
clone_size: once
cdr3_aa: CAWSGSGLGYEQYF

v_call: TRBV13
j_call: NA
clone_size: NA
cdr3_aa: CASSLSVYGGYEQYF

v_call: TRBV25-1
j_call: TRBJ1-1
clone_size: NA
cdr3_aa: CASSPWTGEDTEAFF